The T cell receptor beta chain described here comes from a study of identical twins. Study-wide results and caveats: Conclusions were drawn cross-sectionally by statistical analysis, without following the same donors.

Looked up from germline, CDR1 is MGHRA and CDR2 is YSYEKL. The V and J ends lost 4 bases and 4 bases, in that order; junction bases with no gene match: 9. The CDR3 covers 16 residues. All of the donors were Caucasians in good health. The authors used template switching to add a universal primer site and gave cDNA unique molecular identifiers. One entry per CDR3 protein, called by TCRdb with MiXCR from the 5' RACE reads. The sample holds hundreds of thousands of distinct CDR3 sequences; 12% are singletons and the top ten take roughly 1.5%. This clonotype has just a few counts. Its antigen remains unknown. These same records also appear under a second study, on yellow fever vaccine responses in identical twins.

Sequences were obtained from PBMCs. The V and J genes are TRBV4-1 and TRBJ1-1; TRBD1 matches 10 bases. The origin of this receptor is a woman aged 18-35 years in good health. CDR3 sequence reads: CASSRGTGAGTTEAFF. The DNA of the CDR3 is TGCGCCAGCAGCCGTGGGACAGGGGCGGGAACCACTGAAGCTTTCTTT.